Below, 26 T cell receptor beta chains from the same sample are listed, as sequenced in a study of naive and memory T cell subsets. Ligated cDNA underwent four rounds of PCR with nested alpha and beta constant region primers and SP2. Using its own MiXCR run on the UMI-ligation and nested PCR reads, TCRdb lists one record per CDR3 protein. In the table there are more than 30,000 distinct CDR3 sequences, about 11% of which are singletons. Treatment of the sample: skin biopsy from PPD injection site in Mantoux-positive individual. An oligonucleotide containing a UMI was ligated to the 3' end of TCR cDNA. The sample was skin, taken from a tuberculin skin test site. Receptors originate from an adult in good health.

The chain combines TRBV19 with TRBJ1-1; weak D call: TRBD1 (6 bases). V lost 5 bases and J lost 1, with 14 bases in between. The germline V gene has CDR1 LNHDA and CDR2 SQIVND (reference sequence). This CDR3 contains 15 residues. The chain's CDR3 is CASSQYQGTNTEAFF. The CDR3, as DNA: TGTGCCAGTAGTCAATACCAGGGGACGAACACTGAAGCTTTCTTT.

The sample holds a few counts of this clonotype. V is TRBV7-2 and J is TRBJ1-5, with D uncertain. CDR3 size: 13 residues. The germline CDR1 and CDR2 sequences are SGHTA and FQGNSA. Between the trimmed V and J ends, which lost 5 bases and 3 bases, there was a span of 8 bases. As DNA, the CDR3 is TGTGCCAGCAGCCTTCGGACCAATCAGCCCCAGCATTTT. Protein sequence: CASSLRTNQPQHF. Supplemented by reference TRBV7-2 and TRBJ1-5, the full variable domain reads GAGVSQSPSNKVTEKGKDVELRCDPISGHTALYWYRQSLGQGLEFLIYFQGNSAPDKSGLPSDRFSAERTGGSVSTLTIQRTQQEDSAVYLCASSLRTNQPQHFGDGTRLSIL.

The genes are TRBV20-1 and TRBJ1-2; the match to TRBD1 covers 11 bases. The CDR3 length is 16 residues. Losses at the gene ends were 2 bases for V and 2 bases for J; bases not matched to a gene: 7. CDR1 and CDR2 from the germline V gene are DFQATT and SNEGSKA (reference sequence). CDR3: CSARTVGTGGNYGYTF. In DNA, the CDR3 is TGCAGTGCTAGAACAGTGGGGACAGGGGGAAACTATGGCTACACCTTC.

This clonotype was recorded at least ten times. The rearrangement joins TRBV11-2 to TRBJ2-2; D possibly uses TRBD1 or TRBD2 (5 bases each). This CDR3 has 17 amino acids. V gave up 0 bases and J gave up 7 bases, with 18 bases separating them. Germline V gives CDR1 SGHAT, CDR2 FQNNGV. The CDR3 protein is CASSLDQDRGRIGELFF. CDR3 coding DNA: TGTGCCAGCAGCTTAGATCAAGACAGAGGGCGGATCGGGGAGCTGTTTTTT.

A few counts support this clonotype. This could be a read error, since a much larger clone is one nucleotide away. V is TRBV11-2 and J is TRBJ2-5; 7 bases agree with TRBD2. The trim removed 5 bases at V and 4 bases at J, leaving 10 bases unmatched. The V gene's germline CDR1 is SGHAT and CDR2 FQNNGV. This CDR3 has 15 residues. The chain's CDR3 is CASSPSGGRPETQYF. In DNA, the CDR3 is TGTGCCAGCAGCCCGTCGGGGGGAAGGCCAGAGACCCAGTACTTC.

This clonotype was found many times. The chain joins TRBV2 to TRBJ2-2; either TRBD1 or TRBD2 may fit D (5 bases each). V lost 3 bases and J lost 4, with 9 bases in between. CDR1 and CDR2 from the germline V gene are SNHLY and FYNNEI. The CDR3 has 14 amino acids. In DNA form, the CDR3 reads TGTGCCAGCAGTGATTCAGGGAGCACCGGGGAGCTGTTTTTT. The encoded protein is CASSDSGSTGELFF. Using reference TRBV2 and TRBJ2-2 for the parts outside the CDR3, the full variable domain is EPEVTQTPSHQVTQMGQEVILRCVPISNHLYFYWYRQILGQKVEFLVSFYNNEISEKSEIFDDQFSVERPDGSNFTLKIRSTKLEDSAMYFCASSDSGSTGELFFGEGSRLTVL.

At least ten counts were recorded for this clonotype. The V call is TRBV27, the J call TRBJ1-6; D is unresolved. Germline V gene lookup returns CDR1 MNHEY and CDR2 SMNVEV (reference sequence). The ends were cut back, 6 bases at V and 9 bases at J, with 21 bases in the middle. This CDR3 contains 16 residues. In nucleotides, the CDR3 is TGTGCCAGCAGCTACAACCTAGGGCCCCGACGTTCACCCCTCCACTTT. Translation gives CASSYNLGPRRSPLHF.

This clonotype was seen repeatedly, ten times or more. This chain links TRBV9 with TRBJ2-7, with a tentative D call TRBD2 (6 bases). This CDR3 comprises 14 residues. Germline CDR1 and CDR2: SGDLS and YYNGEE. Deletions cut 6 bases from V and 2 bases from J, with 15 bases between. Here the CDR3 reads CASTKQDYPYEQYF. CDR3 bases: TGTGCCAGCACAAAACAGGACTACCCCTACGAGCAGTACTTC.

This clonotype was found many times. The chain is built from TRBV30 and TRBJ1-5; D possibly corresponds to TRBD1 (5 bases). From germline, CDR1 is GTSNPN and CDR2 SVGIG (reference sequence). The CDR3 runs to 15 residues. The V and J ends lost 0 bases and 5 bases respectively, with 14 bases between them. CDR3 sequence: CAWSVAGAFDQPQHF. In DNA form, the CDR3 reads TGTGCCTGGAGTGTCGCTGGGGCTTTCGATCAGCCCCAGCATTTT.

The V gene is TRBV29-1, the J gene TRBJ1-2; D perhaps matches TRBD1 (5 bases). Per germline, CDR1 SQVTM and CDR2 ANQGSEA. The CDR3 is 12 residues long. V was clipped by 2 bases and J by 7 bases, with 11 bases between them. The CDR3 sequence is CSVESAGGGYTF. The CDR3 region has the DNA TGCAGCGTTGAATCGGCTGGGGGTGGCTACACCTTC.

This clonotype was observed at least ten times. This chain connects TRBV2 to TRBJ2-1; 11 nucleotides line up with TRBD2. Germline loops: CDR1 SNHLY, CDR2 FYNNEI. The CDR3 contains 15 residues. The trim removed 5 bases at V and 2 bases at J, leaving 2 bases unmatched. The CDR3 DNA is TGTGCCAGCAGTTCACTAGCGGGAGCCTACAATGAGCAGTTCTTC. This encodes CASSSLAGAYNEQFF. The full variable domain, its missing parts supplied by reference TRBV2 and TRBJ2-1, is EPEVTQTPSHQVTQMGQEVILRCVPISNHLYFYWYRQILGQKVEFLVSFYNNEISEKSEIFDDQFSVERPDGSNFTLKIRSTKLEDSAMYFCASSSLAGAYNEQFFGPGTRLTVL.

This clonotype was observed many times. V usage is TRBV3-1 and J usage is TRBJ1-5; D possibly corresponds to TRBD1 (6 bases). Looked up from germline, CDR1 is LGHDT and CDR2 is YNNKEL (reference sequence). CDR3 length: 17 residues. Trimming stripped 1 base from V and 1 base from J, with 14 bases between. The CDR3 loop reads CASSQGAGDVSNQPQHF. CDR3 nucleotide sequence: TGTGCCAGCAGCCAAGGCGCAGGGGACGTAAGCAATCAGCCCCAGCATTTT.

The rearrangement uses TRBV9 and TRBJ1-1; D is undetermined. Trimming removed 0 bases from V and 7 bases from J, with 13 bases in between. The CDR3 is 14 residues long. Germline V gives CDR1 SGDLS, CDR2 YYNGEE. The CDR3 sequence: CASSVVGRPDEAFF. CDR3 DNA: TGTGCCAGCAGCGTAGTAGGACGCCCCGATGAAGCTTTCTTT.

This clonotype was seen repeatedly, ten times or more. The V gene is TRBV20-1, the J gene TRBJ2-7, with 9 bases lining up with TRBD1. Trimming took 4 bases from V and 2 from J; bases not matched to a gene: 9. This CDR3 is 15 amino acids long. From germline, CDR1 is DFQATT and CDR2 SNEGSKA (reference sequence). The CDR3 DNA follows: TGCAGTGCTAAGGACCCGGGACAGGGTCCCTACGAGCAGTACTTC. This gives the protein CSAKDPGQGPYEQYF.

This clonotype was counted between two and nine times. The rearrangement uses TRBV27 and TRBJ2-1, with 9 bases that match TRBD2. The V segment lost 5 bases and the J segment 2 bases; nucleotides outside the gene matches: 7. This CDR3 has 16 residues. Germline-derived CDR1 and CDR2 are MNHEY and SMNVEV (reference sequence). Here the CDR3 DNA reads TGTGCCAGCAGTACGGTAGCGGGGGCTACCTACAATGAGCAGTTCTTC. It encodes CASSTVAGATYNEQFF.

This clonotype was found once. One end of the junction fails to match germline, which may point to a read error. The chain is built from TRBV6-5 and TRBJ2-6; D perhaps matches TRBD1 (5 bases). The CDR3 covers 15 residues. Germline CDR1 MNHEY, CDR2 SVGAGI. The CDR3 spells CASSPRYSGANALTF. The CDR3 DNA reads TGTGCCAGCTCTCCCCGATATTCTGGGGCCAACGCCCTGACTTTC.

This clonotype was picked up many times. This chain connects TRBV2 to TRBJ1-1; perhaps TRBD1 as D (5 bases). The germline V gene has CDR1 SNHLY and CDR2 FYNNEI. The germline V and J ends were trimmed by 10 bases and 1 base, with 13 bases remaining between them. The CDR3 loop spans 13 amino acids. The DNA for the CDR3 is TGTGCCACCCTCCGGGGCCAGAACACTGAAGCTTTCTTT. This gives the protein CATLRGQNTEAFF.

This clonotype was counted many times. The genes are TRBV9 and TRBJ2-1; tentatively, D is TRBD1 or TRBD2 (5 bases each). V shed 4 bases and J shed 2 bases, with 13 bases lying between them. CDR1 SGDLS and CDR2 YYNGEE come from the germline V gene. The length of the CDR3 is 15 residues. CDR3 sequence reads: CASSTPGRAYNEQFF. The CDR3 nucleotides read TGTGCCAGCAGCACCCCAGGGCGGGCCTACAATGAGCAGTTCTTC. Full variable domain (remainder filled in from reference TRBV9 and TRBJ2-1): DSGVTQTPKHLITATGQRVTLRCSPRSGDLSVYWYQQSLDQGLQFLIQYYNGEERAKGNILERFSAQQFPDLHSELNLSSLELGDSALYFCASSTPGRAYNEQFFGPGTRLTVL.

This chain links TRBV19 with TRBJ1-5; unclear D gene. There are 16 residues in the CDR3. The germline V gene encodes CDR1 LNHDA and CDR2 SQIVND (reference sequence). V was pared by 5 bases and J by 0 bases, with 14 bases between. DNA for the CDR3: TGTGCCAGTAGTCCCCGCGGCGGTTATAGCAATCAGCCCCAGCATTTT. This translates into CASSPRGGYSNQPQHF.

This clonotype was observed a handful of times. V and J are TRBV18 and TRBJ2-3; 14 bases fit TRBD2. CDR3 length: 16 amino acids. Germline V gene data show CDR1 as KGHSH and CDR2 as LQKENI. The trim removed 9 bases at V and 0 bases at J, leaving 5 bases unmatched. The DNA of the CDR3 is TGTGCCAGTGCCGGGACTAGCGGGGGAAGCACAGATACGCAGTATTTT. Residues: CASAGTSGGSTDTQYF.

The DNA of the CDR3 is TGTGCCAGTAGTATCTTCGCGGGAGATTCTGGCAATGAGCAGTTCTTC. It is translated as CASSIFAGDSGNEQFF. V and J are TRBV19 and TRBJ2-1, with 7 nucleotides matching TRBD2. Losses at the gene ends were 3 bases for V and 6 bases for J; bases not matched to a gene: 11. The CDR3 covers 16 residues. The germline gives CDR1 LNHDA, CDR2 SQIVND (reference sequence).

This clonotype was counted a few times. This CDR3 is CATRAGHRGSEQYF. CDR3 sequence (DNA): TGTGCCACCAGGGCGGGACACAGGGGGTCGGAGCAGTACTTC. The chain recombines TRBV15 with TRBJ2-7, with 8 bases lining up with TRBD1. The V and J ends lost 6 bases and 7 bases, in that order; junction bases with no gene match: 11. Germline V gene sequence: CDR1 LNHNV, CDR2 YYDKDF (reference sequence). The CDR3 is 14 amino acids.

This clonotype was counted ten times or more. V and J are TRBV2 and TRBJ2-2; tentative D call: TRBD2 (6 bases). Germline CDR1 and CDR2: SNHLY and FYNNEI. The CDR3 contains 16 residues. Between the trimmed V and J ends, which lost 6 bases and 3 bases, there was a span of 17 bases. CDR3 coding DNA: TGTGCCAGCAGCTCGCCCGGGGGAGTCGACACCGGGGAGCTGTTTTTT. Translation: CASSSPGGVDTGELFF.

V and J are TRBV19 and TRBJ2-3; D uncertain. The CDR3 is 16 amino acids. Between the trimmed V and J ends, which lost 6 bases and 0 bases, there was a span of 16 bases. Germline V CDR1 and CDR2: LNHDA, SQIVND (reference sequence). CDR3: CASSSSGPLSTDTQYF. CDR3 in DNA: TGTGCCAGTAGCTCATCTGGACCGTTGAGCACAGATACGCAGTATTTT.

This clonotype occurred a few times. V usage is TRBV5-1 and J usage is TRBJ2-7, with a possible D match to TRBD1 (5 bases). V was cut by 0 bases and J by 6 bases, with 10 bases left in between. This CDR3 spans 13 amino acids. The germline V gene encodes CDR1 SGHRS and CDR2 YFSETQ. The CDR3 reads CASSLDVGLEQYF. The CDR3 DNA follows: TGCGCCAGCAGCTTGGATGTGGGGCTCGAGCAGTACTTC.

This clonotype occurred a few times. The chain is built from TRBV7-9 and TRBJ1-3; a possible D gene is TRBD1 (6 bases). The length of the CDR3 is 15 residues. V was trimmed by 5 bases and J by 4 bases, leaving 15 bases between them. Germline-derived CDR1 and CDR2 are SEHNR and FQNEAQ (reference sequence). CDR3 amino acids: CASSKRGGIGNTIYF. In nucleotides, the CDR3 is TGTGCCAGCAGCAAGCGAGGGGGGATCGGAAACACCATATATTTT.